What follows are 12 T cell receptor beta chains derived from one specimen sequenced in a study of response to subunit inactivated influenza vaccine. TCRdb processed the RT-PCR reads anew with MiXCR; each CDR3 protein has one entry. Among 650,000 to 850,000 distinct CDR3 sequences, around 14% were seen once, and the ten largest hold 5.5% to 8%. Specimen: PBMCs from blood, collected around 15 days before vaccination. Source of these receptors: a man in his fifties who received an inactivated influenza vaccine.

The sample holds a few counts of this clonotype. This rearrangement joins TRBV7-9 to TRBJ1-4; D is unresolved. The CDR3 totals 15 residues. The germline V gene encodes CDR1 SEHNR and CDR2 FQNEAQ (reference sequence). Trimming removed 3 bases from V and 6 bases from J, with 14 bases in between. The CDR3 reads CASSFKGGGHEKLFF. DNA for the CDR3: TGTGCCAGCAGCTTTAAGGGTGGCGGGCATGAAAAACTGTTTTTT.

The CDR3 protein is CASSESITIWRGGSQPQHF. CDR3 coding DNA: TGTGCCAGCAGTGAATCTATCACTATCTGGAGGGGAGGTAGTCAGCCCCAGCATTTT. The chain recombines TRBV2 with TRBJ1-5; D is possibly TRBD1 (5 bases). CDR3 length: 19 residues. V lost 2 bases, J lost 6 bases, and 26 bases lay in between. Germline V gene sequence: CDR1 SNHLY, CDR2 FYNNEI.

Here the CDR3 reads CASSGTVFSYNSPLHF. CDR3 sequence (DNA): TGTGCCAGCAGTGGGACAGTTTTCTCCTATAATTCACCCCTCCACTTT. V gene TRBV28 combines with J gene TRBJ1-6, with TRBD1 matching over 7 bases. V was clipped by 5 bases and J by 0 bases; unmatched bases: 4. Germline V gene sequence: CDR1 MDHEN, CDR2 SYDVKM. The CDR3 loop spans 16 amino acids.

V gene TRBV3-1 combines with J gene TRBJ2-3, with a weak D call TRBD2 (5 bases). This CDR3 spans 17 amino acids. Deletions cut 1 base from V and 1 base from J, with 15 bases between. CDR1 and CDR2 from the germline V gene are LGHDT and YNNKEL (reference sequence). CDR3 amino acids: CASSQGTPLPGTDTQYF. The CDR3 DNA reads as TGTGCCAGCAGCCAAGGGACTCCTCTCCCCGGCACAGATACGCAGTATTTT.

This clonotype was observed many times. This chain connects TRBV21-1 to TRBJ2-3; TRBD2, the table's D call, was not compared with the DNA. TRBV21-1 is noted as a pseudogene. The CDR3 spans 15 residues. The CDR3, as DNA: TGTGCCAGCAGCGAGCGACTAGCGGGGGGAGATACGCAGTATTTT. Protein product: CASSERLAGGDTQYF.

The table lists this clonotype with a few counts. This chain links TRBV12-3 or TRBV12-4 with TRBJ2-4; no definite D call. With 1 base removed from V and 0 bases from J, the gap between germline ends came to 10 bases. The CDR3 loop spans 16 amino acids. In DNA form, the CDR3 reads TGTGCCAGCAGTTTAGGCAGGACGTTAGCCAAAAACATTCAGTACTTC. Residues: CASSLGRTLAKNIQYF.

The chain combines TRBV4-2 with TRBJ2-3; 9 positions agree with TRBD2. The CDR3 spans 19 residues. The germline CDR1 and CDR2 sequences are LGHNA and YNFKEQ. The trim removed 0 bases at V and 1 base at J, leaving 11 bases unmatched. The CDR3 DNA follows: TGTGCCAGCAGCCAAGATTTCGGGGCGGGGGGGGCGCGCACAGATACGCAGTATTTT. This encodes CASSQDFGAGGARTDTQYF.

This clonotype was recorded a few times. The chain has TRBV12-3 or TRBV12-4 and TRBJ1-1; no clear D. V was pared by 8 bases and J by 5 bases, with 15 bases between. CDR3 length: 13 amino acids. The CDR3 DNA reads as TGTGCCAGCCGGGGTACGTCGCGTACTGAAGCTTTCTTT. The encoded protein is CASRGTSRTEAFF.

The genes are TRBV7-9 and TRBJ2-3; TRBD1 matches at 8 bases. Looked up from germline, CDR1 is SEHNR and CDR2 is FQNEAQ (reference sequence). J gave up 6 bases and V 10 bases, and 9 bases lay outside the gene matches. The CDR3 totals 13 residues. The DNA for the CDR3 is TGTGCCACCCAATGGACAGGGTCGGATACGCAGTATTTT. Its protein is CATQWTGSDTQYF.

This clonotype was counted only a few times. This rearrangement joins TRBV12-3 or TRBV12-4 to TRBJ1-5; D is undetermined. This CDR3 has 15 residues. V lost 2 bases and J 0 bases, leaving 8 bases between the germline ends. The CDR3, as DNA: TGTGCCAGCAGTTTAAACGGTTATAGCAATCAGCCCCAGCATTTT. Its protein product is CASSLNGYSNQPQHF.

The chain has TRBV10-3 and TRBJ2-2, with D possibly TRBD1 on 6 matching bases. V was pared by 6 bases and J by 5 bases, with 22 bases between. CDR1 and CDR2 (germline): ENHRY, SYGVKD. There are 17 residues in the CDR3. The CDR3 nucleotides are TGTGCCATCAGGGGGGCAACAGGGATGGGTAAAACCGGGGAGCTGTTTTTT. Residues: CAIRGATGMGKTGELFF.

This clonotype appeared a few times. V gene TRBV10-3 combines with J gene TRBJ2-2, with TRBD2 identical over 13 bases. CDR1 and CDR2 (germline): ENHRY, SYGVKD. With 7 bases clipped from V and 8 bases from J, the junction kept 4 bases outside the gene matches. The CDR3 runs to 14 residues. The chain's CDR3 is CAIKGLAGSGELFF. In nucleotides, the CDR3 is TGTGCCATCAAGGGACTAGCGGGATCGGGGGAGCTGTTTTTT.